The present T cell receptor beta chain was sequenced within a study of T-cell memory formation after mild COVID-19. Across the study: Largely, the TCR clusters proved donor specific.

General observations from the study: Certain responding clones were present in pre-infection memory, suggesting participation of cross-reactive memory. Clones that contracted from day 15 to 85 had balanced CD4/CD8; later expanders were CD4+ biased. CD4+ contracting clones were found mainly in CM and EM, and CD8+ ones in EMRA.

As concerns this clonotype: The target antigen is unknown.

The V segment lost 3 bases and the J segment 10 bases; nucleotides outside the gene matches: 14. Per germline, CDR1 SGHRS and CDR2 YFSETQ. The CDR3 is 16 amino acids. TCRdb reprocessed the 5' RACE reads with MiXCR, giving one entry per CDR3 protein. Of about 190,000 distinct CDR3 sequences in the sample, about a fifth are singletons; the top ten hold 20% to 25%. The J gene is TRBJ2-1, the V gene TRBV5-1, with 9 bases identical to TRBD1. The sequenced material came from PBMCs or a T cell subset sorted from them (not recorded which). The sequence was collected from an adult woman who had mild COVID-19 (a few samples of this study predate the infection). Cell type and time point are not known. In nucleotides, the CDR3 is TGCGCCAGCAGCTCGACAGGGGGTGATGATGGATGGGAGCAGTTCTTC. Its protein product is CASSSTGGDDGWEQFF.